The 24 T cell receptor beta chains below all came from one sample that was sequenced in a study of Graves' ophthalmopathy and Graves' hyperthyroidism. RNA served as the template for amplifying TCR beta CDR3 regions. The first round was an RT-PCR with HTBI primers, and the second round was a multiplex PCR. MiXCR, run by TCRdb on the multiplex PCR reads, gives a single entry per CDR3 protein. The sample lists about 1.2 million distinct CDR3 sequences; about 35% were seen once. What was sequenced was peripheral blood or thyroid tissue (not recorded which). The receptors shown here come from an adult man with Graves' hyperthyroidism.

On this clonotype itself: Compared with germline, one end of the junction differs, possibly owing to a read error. In nucleotides, the CDR3 is TGTGCCATCAGTGGGTCCCAAGGGGCGGGGATCGTGTTT. Translating it yields CAISGSQGAGIVF. The rearrangement uses TRBV10-3 and TRBJ2-2; D may be TRBD2 (6 bases). CDR3 length: 13 residues. Germline CDR1 is ENHRY and CDR2 is SYGVKD.

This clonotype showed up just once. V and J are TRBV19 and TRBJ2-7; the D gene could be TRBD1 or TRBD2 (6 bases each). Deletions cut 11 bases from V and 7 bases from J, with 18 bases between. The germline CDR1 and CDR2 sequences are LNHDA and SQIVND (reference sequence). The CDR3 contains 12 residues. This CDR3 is CAWSRGRLEQYF. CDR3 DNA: TGTGCCTGGAGCCGGGGGCGTCTGGAGCAGTACTTC.

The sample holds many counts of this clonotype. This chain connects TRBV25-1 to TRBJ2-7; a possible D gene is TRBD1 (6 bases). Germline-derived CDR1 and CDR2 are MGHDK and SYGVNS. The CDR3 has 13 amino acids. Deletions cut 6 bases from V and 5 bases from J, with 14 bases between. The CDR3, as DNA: TGTGCCAGCAGAACAGGGTTCCCCCACGAGCAGTACTTC. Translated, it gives CASRTGFPHEQYF.

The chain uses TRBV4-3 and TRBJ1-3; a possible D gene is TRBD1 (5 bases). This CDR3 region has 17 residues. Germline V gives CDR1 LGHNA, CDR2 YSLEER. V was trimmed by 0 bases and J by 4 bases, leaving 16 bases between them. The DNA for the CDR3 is TGCGCCAGCAGCCAAGACAGGGTAGTTTCGGAGGGAAACACCATATATTTT. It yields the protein CASSQDRVVSEGNTIYF.

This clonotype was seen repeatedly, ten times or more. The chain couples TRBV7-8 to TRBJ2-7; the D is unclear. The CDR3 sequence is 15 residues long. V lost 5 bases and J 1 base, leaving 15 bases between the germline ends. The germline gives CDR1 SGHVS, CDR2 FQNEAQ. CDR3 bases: TGTGCCAGCAGCGACCCCGGGTGGGGATCCTACGAGCAGTACTTC. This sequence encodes CASSDPGWGSYEQYF.

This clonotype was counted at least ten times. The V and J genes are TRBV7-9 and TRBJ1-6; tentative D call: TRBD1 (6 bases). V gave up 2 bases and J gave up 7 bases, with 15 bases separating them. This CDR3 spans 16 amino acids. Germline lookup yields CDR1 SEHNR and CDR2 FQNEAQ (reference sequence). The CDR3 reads CASSLTHRVPNSPLHF. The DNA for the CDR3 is TGTGCCAGCAGCTTAACCCACAGGGTTCCGAATTCACCCCTCCACTTT. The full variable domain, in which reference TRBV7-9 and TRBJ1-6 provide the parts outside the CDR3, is DTGVSQNPRHKITKRGQNVTFRCDPISEHNRLYWYRQTLGQGPEFLTYFQNEAQLEKSRLLSDRFSAERPKGSFSTLEIQRTEQGDSAMYLCASSLTHRVPNSPLHFGNGTRLTVT.

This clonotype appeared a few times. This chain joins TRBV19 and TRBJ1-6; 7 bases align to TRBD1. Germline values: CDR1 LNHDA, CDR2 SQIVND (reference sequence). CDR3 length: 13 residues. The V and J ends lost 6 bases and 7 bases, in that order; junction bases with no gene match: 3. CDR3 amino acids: CASRPGGNSPLHF. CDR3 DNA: TGTGCCAGTAGACCAGGGGGAAATTCACCCCTCCACTTT.

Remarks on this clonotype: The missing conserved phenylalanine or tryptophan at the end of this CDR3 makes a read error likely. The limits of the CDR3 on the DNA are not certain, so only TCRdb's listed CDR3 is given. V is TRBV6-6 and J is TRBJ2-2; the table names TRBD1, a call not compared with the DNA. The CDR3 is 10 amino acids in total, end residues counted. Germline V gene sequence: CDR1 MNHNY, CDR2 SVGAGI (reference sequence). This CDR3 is CASSRTGTFS.

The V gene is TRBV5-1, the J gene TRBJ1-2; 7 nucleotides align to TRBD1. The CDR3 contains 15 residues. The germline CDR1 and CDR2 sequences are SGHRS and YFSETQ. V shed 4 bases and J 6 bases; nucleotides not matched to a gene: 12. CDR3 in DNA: TGCGCCAGCAGCACAACCGGACAGGAGGAAGATGGCTACACCTTC. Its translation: CASSTTGQEEDGYTF.

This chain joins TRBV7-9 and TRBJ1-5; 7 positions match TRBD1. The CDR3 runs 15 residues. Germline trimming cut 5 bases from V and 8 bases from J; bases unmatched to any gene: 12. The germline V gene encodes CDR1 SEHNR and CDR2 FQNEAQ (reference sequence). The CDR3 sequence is CASSTEGQPREPQHF. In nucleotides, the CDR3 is TGTGCCAGCAGCACCGAGGGACAGCCAAGGGAGCCCCAGCATTTT.

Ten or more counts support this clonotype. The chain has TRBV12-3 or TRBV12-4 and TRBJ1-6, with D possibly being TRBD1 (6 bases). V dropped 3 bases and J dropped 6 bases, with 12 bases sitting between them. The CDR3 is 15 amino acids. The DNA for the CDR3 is TGTGCCAGCAGTTTGGTCCAGGGGTTTAATTCACCCCTCCACTTT. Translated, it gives CASSLVQGFNSPLHF.

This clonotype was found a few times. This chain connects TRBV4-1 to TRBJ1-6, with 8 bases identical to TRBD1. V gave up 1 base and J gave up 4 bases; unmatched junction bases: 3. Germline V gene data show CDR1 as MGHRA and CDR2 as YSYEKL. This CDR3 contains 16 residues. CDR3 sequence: CASSQVQGVYNSPLHF. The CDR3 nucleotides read TGCGCCAGCAGCCAAGTACAGGGGGTTTATAATTCACCCCTCCACTTT.

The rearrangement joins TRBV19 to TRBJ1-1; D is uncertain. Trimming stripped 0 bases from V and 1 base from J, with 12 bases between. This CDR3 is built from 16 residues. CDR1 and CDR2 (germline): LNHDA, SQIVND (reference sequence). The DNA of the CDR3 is TGTGCCAGTAGTATAGAGGTCACCTGGGCGAACACTGAAGCTTTCTTT. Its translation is CASSIEVTWANTEAFF.

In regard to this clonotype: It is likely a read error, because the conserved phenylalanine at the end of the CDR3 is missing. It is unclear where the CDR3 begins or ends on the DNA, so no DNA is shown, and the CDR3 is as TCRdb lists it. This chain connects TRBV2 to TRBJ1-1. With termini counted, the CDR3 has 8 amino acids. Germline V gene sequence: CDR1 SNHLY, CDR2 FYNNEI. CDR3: CASSQDLA.

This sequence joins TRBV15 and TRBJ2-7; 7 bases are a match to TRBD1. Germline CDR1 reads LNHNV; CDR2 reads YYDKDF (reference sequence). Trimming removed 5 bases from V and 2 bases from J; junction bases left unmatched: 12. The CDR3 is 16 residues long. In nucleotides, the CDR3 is TGTGCCACCAGCCCCTCCGACCGGGACAGTCCCTACGAGCAGTACTTC. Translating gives CATSPSDRDSPYEQYF.

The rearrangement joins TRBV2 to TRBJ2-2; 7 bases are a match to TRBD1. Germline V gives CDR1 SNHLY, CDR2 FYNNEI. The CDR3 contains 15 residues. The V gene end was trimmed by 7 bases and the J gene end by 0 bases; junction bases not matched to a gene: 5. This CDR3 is CASTLDRANTGELFF. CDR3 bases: TGTGCCAGCACCCTTGACAGGGCGAACACCGGGGAGCTGTTTTTT. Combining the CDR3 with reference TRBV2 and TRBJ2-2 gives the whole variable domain EPEVTQTPSHQVTQMGQEVILRCVPISNHLYFYWYRQILGQKVEFLVSFYNNEISEKSEIFDDQFSVERPDGSNFTLKIRSTKLEDSAMYFCASTLDRANTGELFFGEGSRLTVL.

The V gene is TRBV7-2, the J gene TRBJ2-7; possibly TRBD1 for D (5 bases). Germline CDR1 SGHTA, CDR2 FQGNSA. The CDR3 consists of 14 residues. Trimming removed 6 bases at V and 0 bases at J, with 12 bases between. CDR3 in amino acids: CASSHQGSSYEQYF. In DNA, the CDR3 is TGTGCCAGCAGTCATCAGGGATCCTCCTACGAGCAGTACTTC.

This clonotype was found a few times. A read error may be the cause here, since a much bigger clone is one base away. The CDR3 bases are TGCAGTGCTGATTATTACACTGGGTCCGAGCAGTACTTC. Protein: CSADYYTGSEQYF. The chain recombines TRBV29-1 with TRBJ2-7; D is unresolved. The germline gives CDR1 SQVTM, CDR2 ANQGSEA. The CDR3 loop spans 13 amino acids.

The CDR3 protein is CASSLGGGPGNEQFF. For the CDR3, the DNA is TGTGCCAGCAGTTTAGGGGGAGGGCCGGGCAATGAGCAGTTCTTC. The chain joins TRBV12-3 or TRBV12-4 to TRBJ2-7; 7 positions match TRBD2. The J call may be faulty, since TRBJ2-1 better matches the DNA end. The CDR3 has 15 residues.

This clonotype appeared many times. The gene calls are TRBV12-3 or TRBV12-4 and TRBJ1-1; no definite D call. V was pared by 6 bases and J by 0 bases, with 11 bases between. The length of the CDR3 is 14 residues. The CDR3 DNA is TGTGCCAGCAGGGTGACGGGAATGAACACTGAAGCTTTCTTT. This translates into CASRVTGMNTEAFF.

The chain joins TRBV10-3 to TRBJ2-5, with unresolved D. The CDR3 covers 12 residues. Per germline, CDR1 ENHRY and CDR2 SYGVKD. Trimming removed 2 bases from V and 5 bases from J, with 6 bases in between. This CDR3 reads CAISEVGETQYF. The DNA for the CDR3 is TGTGCCATCAGTGAGGTCGGGGAGACCCAGTACTTC.

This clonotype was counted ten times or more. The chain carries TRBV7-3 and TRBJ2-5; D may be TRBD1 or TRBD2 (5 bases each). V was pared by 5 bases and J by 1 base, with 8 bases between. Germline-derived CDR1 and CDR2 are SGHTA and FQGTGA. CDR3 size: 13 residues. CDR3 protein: CASSRGGQETQYF. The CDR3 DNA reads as TGTGCCAGCAGCCGGGGCGGCCAAGAGACCCAGTACTTC.

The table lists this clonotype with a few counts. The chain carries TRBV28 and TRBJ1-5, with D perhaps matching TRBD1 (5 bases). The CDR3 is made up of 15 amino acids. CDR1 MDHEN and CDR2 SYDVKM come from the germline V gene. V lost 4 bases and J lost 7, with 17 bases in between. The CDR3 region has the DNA TGTGCCAGCAGTTCCGGGGCAGTGCTTTACCAGCCCCAGCATTTT. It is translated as CASSSGAVLYQPQHF.

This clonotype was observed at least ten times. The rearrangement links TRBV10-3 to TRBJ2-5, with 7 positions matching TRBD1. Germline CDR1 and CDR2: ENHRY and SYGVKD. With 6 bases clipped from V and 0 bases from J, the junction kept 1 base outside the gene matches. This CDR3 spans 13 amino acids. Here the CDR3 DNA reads TGTGCCATCAGAGGGACAGACCAAGAGACCCAGTACTTC. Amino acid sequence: CAIRGTDQETQYF.